The 24 T cell receptor beta chains below were found in one sample sequenced in a study of CD8 T cells in Susac syndrome. RNA was extracted with the RNeasy kit, and a quantity of about 0.45 to 1 ug was reverse transcribed using random hexamers. TCRdb itself ran the immunoSEQ multiplex PCR reads through MiXCR, one entry per CDR3 protein. The table lists roughly 200,000 distinct CDR3 sequences, 85% to 95% of them singletons, with 0.15% to 0.2% in the top ten. The source material was CD8+ T cells from PBMCs. The receptor source for this set is a human donor with multiple sclerosis.

This sequence joins TRBV20-1 and TRBJ2-7; D is unclear. V shed 5 bases and J shed 6 bases, with 8 bases lying between them. The CDR3 is 10 amino acids. The V gene's germline CDR1 is DFQATT and CDR2 SNEGSKA (reference sequence). In DNA form, the CDR3 reads TGCAGTGCTGGCGTCTCCGAGCAGTACTTC. It encodes CSAGVSEQYF.

The chain is built from TRBV7-9 and TRBJ2-1; D is ambiguous. The CDR3 runs 15 residues. V lost 5 bases, J lost 9 bases, and 20 bases lay in between. Germline CDR1 SEHNR, CDR2 FQNEAQ (reference sequence). The DNA for the CDR3 is TGTGCCAGCAGCATAACTCTACCCGGGCTGGGTGAGCAGTTCTTC. Residues: CASSITLPGLGEQFF.

The V gene is TRBV27, the J gene TRBJ2-1, with TRBD2 as a possible D gene (5 bases). V lost 6 bases to trimming and J lost 10 bases, with 13 bases between them. Per the germline V gene, CDR1 is MNHEY and CDR2 is SMNVEV (reference sequence). The CDR3 spans 12 residues. CDR3 DNA sequence: TGTGCCAGCAGCCGCCGAGGAGGCGAGCAGTTCTTC. Translated, it gives CASSRRGGEQFF.

The V and J genes are TRBV4-2 and TRBJ2-3; TRBD2 matches at 8 bases. This CDR3 contains 17 residues. The ends lost 0 bases at V and 2 bases at J; junction bases unmatched: 7. Germline V gene sequence: CDR1 LGHNA, CDR2 YNFKEQ. CDR3 loop: CASSQDGPSGFTDTQYF. The CDR3 DNA follows: TGTGCCAGCAGCCAAGATGGCCCTAGCGGGTTCACAGATACGCAGTATTTT.

The chain is built from TRBV5-4 and TRBJ2-1, with a weak D call TRBD2 (5 bases). Trimming removed 10 bases at V and 12 bases at J, with 20 bases between. Germline loops: CDR1 SGHNT, CDR2 YYREEE (reference sequence). The CDR3 is 12 amino acids. The CDR3 is CAGGEGGVGQFF. CDR3 coding DNA: TGTGCCGGCGGAGAAGGAGGAGTTGGGCAGTTCTTC.

For the CDR3, the DNA is TGTGCCAGCAGCGACCTAAATTCACCCCTCCACTTT. Translating gives CASSDLNSPLHF. The chain recombines TRBV7-9 with TRBJ1-6, with D uncertain. CDR3 length: 12 residues. Trimming removed 5 bases from V and 7 bases from J, with 6 bases in between. The germline gives CDR1 SEHNR, CDR2 FQNEAQ (reference sequence). Full variable domain (missing parts from reference TRBV7-9 and TRBJ1-6): DTGVSQNPRHKITKRGQNVTFRCDPISEHNRLYWYRQTLGQGPEFLTYFQNEAQLEKSRLLSDRFSAERPKGSFSTLEIQRTEQGDSAMYLCASSDLNSPLHFGNGTRLTVT.

The rearrangement joins TRBV7-9 to TRBJ1-1; 9 bases line up with TRBD1. J was trimmed by 2 bases and V by 6 bases; bases with no gene match: 7. Germline V gene data show CDR1 as SEHNR and CDR2 as FQNEAQ (reference sequence). This CDR3 has 15 amino acids. The CDR3 loop is CASSSDRGANTEAFF. CDR3 nucleotides: TGTGCCAGCAGTTCGGACAGGGGCGCTAACACTGAAGCTTTCTTT.

The rearrangement joins TRBV29-1 to TRBJ2-1; a weak D match, TRBD2 (6 bases). CDR1 and CDR2 (germline): SQVTM, ANQGSEA. V lost 7 bases to trimming and J lost 5 bases, with 12 bases between them. The CDR3 is 12 residues long. This CDR3 reads CSAGRLNNEQFF. CDR3 DNA: TGCAGCGCGGGGAGGCTAAACAATGAGCAGTTCTTC.

The rearrangement joins TRBV20-1 to TRBJ1-2; no definite D call. The CDR3 totals 18 residues. Looked up from germline, CDR1 is DFQATT and CDR2 is SNEGSKA (reference sequence). Trimming shortened V by 3 bases and J by 7 bases, and 30 bases separated the two germline ends. The CDR3 is CSASVMDGETPFVGGYTF. CDR3 sequence (DNA): TGCAGTGCTAGTGTCATGGACGGCGAAACCCCTTTCGTTGGTGGCTACACCTTC.

The V call is TRBV20-1, the J call TRBJ2-7; D is undetermined. CDR1 is DFQATT, CDR2 SNEGSKA, per germline (reference sequence). CDR3 size: 13 residues. V lost 3 bases, J lost 3 bases, and 12 bases lay in between. DNA for the CDR3: TGCAGTGCTAGCTCCCCCCGAAACTACGAGCAGTACTTC. It is translated as CSASSPRNYEQYF.

This clonotype has a handful of counts. The chain employs TRBV12-3 or TRBV12-4 and TRBJ2-1; D is unresolved. Trimming pared 2 bases from V and 3 bases from J, leaving 5 bases between. The CDR3 extends over 13 amino acids. CDR3 residues: CASSLQDYNEQFF. For the CDR3, the DNA is TGTGCCAGCAGTTTACAGGACTACAATGAGCAGTTCTTC.

This chain links TRBV18 with TRBJ2-2; 10 bases map to TRBD1. Per germline, CDR1 KGHSH and CDR2 LQKENI. This CDR3 comprises 18 residues. J gave up 2 bases and V 3 bases, and 9 bases lay outside the gene matches. The CDR3 is CASSPGQGTIPNTGELFF. DNA for the CDR3: TGTGCCAGCTCACCGGGACAGGGGACCATTCCAAACACCGGGGAGCTGTTTTTT.

This chain connects TRBV30 to TRBJ1-2; a possible D gene is TRBD1 (5 bases). This CDR3 comprises 14 residues. V lost 4 bases, J lost 4 bases, and 16 bases lay in between. The germline CDR1 and CDR2 sequences are GTSNPN and SVGIG (reference sequence). CDR3 amino acids: CAWTLAGPFYGYTF. CDR3 nucleotide sequence: TGTGCCTGGACCCTGGCAGGGCCCTTCTATGGCTACACCTTC.

Points on this clonotype: The junction departs from germline at one end; a sequencing error may be responsible. This chain connects TRBV7-9 to TRBJ2-1; perhaps TRBD2 as D (5 bases). Germline V CDR1 and CDR2: SEHNR, FQNEAQ (reference sequence). This CDR3 is 18 amino acids long. The CDR3 sequence is CASSFADWADLSTAEQLF. Written as DNA, the CDR3 is TGTGCCAGCAGCTTTGCGGACTGGGCCGACCTAAGTACTGCCGAGCAGCTCTTC.

The chain employs TRBV20-1 and TRBJ2-1; a possible D gene is TRBD2 (6 bases). The CDR3 is 13 residues long. Germline V gene sequence: CDR1 DFQATT, CDR2 SNEGSKA (reference sequence). Trimming removed 0 bases from V and 8 bases from J, with 11 bases in between. DNA of the CDR3: TGCAGTGCTAGAGATCTGGAGGGGTATGAGCAGTTCTTC. Translated: CSARDLEGYEQFF.

V and J are TRBV7-3 and TRBJ2-3; TRBD2 is a possible D gene (6 bases). The germline V gene encodes CDR1 SGHTA and CDR2 FQGTGA. V lost 5 bases to trimming and J lost 1 base, with 13 bases between them. There are 15 residues in the CDR3. CDR3 region: CASSLKSGGTDTQYF. The CDR3 DNA sequence: TGTGCCAGCAGCCTTAAGTCGGGGGGCACAGATACGCAGTATTTT.

This clonotype occurred once. This chain uses TRBV28 with TRBJ1-1, with a tentative D call TRBD1 (6 bases). This CDR3 is built from 14 residues. The germline gives CDR1 MDHEN, CDR2 SYDVKM. The CDR3 reads CVTAGEWTEHEAFF. The CDR3 DNA reads TGTGTCACGGCGGGGGAGTGGACAGAGCATGAAGCTTTCTTT. Drawing the rest from reference TRBV28 and TRBJ1-1, the complete variable domain is DVKVTQSSRYLVKRTGEKVFLECVQDMDHENMFWYRQDPGLGLRLIYFSYDVKMKEKGDIPEGYSVSREKKERFSLILESASTNQTSMYLCVTAGEWTEHEAFFGQGTRLTVV.

This clonotype was detected only once. The V gene is TRBV2, the J gene TRBJ2-2; D ambiguous. Germline V gene lookup returns CDR1 SNHLY and CDR2 FYNNEI. Between the trimmed V and J ends, which lost 3 bases and 0 bases, there was a span of 5 bases. This CDR3 has 14 amino acids. The CDR3 bases are TGTGCCAGCAGTGACGTTGCGAACACCGGGGAGCTGTTTTTT. This encodes CASSDVANTGELFF.

The chain couples TRBV5-6 to TRBJ2-7; no reliable D call. Germline V gene sequence: CDR1 SGHDT, CDR2 YYEEEE. There are 13 residues in the CDR3. V was pared by 4 bases and J by 6 bases, with 14 bases between. CDR3 in DNA: TGTGCCAGCAGCCCTAGGCAGGACGGCGAGCAGTACTTC. Its translation: CASSPRQDGEQYF.

The chain carries TRBV7-3 and TRBJ2-6; D is ambiguous. Germline V gene sequence: CDR1 SGHTA, CDR2 FQGTGA. The ends were cut back, 1 base at V and 0 bases at J, with 4 bases in the middle. This CDR3 has 15 amino acids. In DNA, the CDR3 is TGTGCCAGCAGCTTAAGCAGCTCTGGGGCCAACGTCCTGACTTTC. Protein: CASSLSSSGANVLTF.

In its sample, this clonotype was seen once. CDR3 residues: CASSFGFAGELFF. CDR3 DNA: TGTGCCAGCAGTTTTGGTTTCGCCGGGGAGCTGTTTTTT. V is TRBV27 and J is TRBJ2-2; D is undetermined. The germline V and J ends were trimmed by 3 bases and 6 bases, with 8 bases remaining between them. The CDR3 is 13 amino acids. Germline V gene data show CDR1 as MNHEY and CDR2 as SMNVEV (reference sequence).

V and J are TRBV20-1 and TRBJ2-5; D call uncertain. V was clipped by 6 bases and J by 1 base, with 24 bases between them. Germline V gene lookup returns CDR1 DFQATT and CDR2 SNEGSKA (reference sequence). The CDR3 totals 17 residues. Here the CDR3 DNA reads TGCAGTGCCCACTTCCCCAGGCCAGTCGGACCCCAAGAGACCCAGTACTTC. This translates into CSAHFPRPVGPQETQYF.

The chain uses TRBV29-1 and TRBJ2-7; TRBD1 aligns across 8 bases. J gave up 4 bases and V 5 bases, and 4 bases lay outside the gene matches. Germline V gene lookup returns CDR1 SQVTM and CDR2 ANQGSEA. The CDR3 runs to 12 residues. In DNA form, the CDR3 reads TGCAGCGTTTTAGGACAGGGTTACGAGCAGTACTTC. Its protein is CSVLGQGYEQYF.

This rearrangement joins TRBV20-1 to TRBJ1-1; D remains unclear. CDR1 is DFQATT, CDR2 SNEGSKA, per germline (reference sequence). The CDR3 is 11 amino acids. With 3 bases removed from V and 4 bases from J, the gap between germline ends came to 6 bases. The CDR3 sequence is CSASPGTEAFF. CDR3 in DNA: TGCAGTGCTAGCCCGGGCACTGAAGCTTTCTTT.